The entry below gives a single TCR beta chain sequence along with its context. Its specificity is unknown. This specimen comes from a study of T-cell reconstitution after alpha-beta-depleted transplantation in children. It was with unique molecular identifiers that the TCRbeta library was prepared. One entry per CDR3 protein, called by TCRdb with MiXCR from the PCR reads. Among 500,000 to 750,000 distinct CDR3 sequences listed, more than 20% were seen once. Study-level findings and limits: Surviving recipient T cells and thymic progenitors produced the high day-60 TCRbeta diversity seen in some patients. T-cell counts and diversity were attributed mostly to newly produced T cells one year after transplant. The study reportedly traced alpha-beta T cells about two months after transplant to several hundred expanded graft clones.

The CDR3 sequence is 16 residues long. V was cut by 1 base and J by 6 bases, with 15 bases left in between. Germline-derived CDR1 and CDR2 are SGHTA and FQGTGA. The specimen was PBMCs, collected before TCRalphabeta/CD19-depleted stem cell transplant. The chain joins TRBV7-3 to TRBJ2-2; a weak D match, TRBD2 (6 bases). The TCR was taken from a boy less than two years old with Wiskott-Aldrich syndrome, due to receive a stem cell transplant. CDR3 nucleotides: TGTGCCAGCAGCTTAAGGTCGGGAGCTTTGGCCGGGGAGCTGTTTTTT. This encodes CASSLRSGALAGELFF.